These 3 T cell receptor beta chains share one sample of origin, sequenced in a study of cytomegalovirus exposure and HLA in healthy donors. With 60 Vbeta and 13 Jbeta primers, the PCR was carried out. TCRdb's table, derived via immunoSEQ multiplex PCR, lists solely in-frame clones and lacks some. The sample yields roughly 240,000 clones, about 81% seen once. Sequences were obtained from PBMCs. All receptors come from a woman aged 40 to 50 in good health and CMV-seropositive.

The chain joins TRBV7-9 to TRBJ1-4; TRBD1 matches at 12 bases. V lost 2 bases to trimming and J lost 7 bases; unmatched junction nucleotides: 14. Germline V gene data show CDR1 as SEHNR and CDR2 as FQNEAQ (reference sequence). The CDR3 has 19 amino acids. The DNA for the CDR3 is TGTGCCAGCAGCTTAATCGCGGGACAGGGGGCCGATTATGGTGAAAAACTGTTTTTT. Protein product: CASSLIAGQGADYGEKLFF.

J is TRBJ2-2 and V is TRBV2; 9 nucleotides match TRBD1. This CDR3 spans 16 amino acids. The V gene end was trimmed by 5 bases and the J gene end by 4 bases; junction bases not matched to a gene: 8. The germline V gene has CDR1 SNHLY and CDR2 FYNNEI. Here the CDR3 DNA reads TGTGCCAGCAGTCGAACAGGGGGCGCGGGCACCGGGGAGCTGTTTTTT. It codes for CASSRTGGAGTGELFF.

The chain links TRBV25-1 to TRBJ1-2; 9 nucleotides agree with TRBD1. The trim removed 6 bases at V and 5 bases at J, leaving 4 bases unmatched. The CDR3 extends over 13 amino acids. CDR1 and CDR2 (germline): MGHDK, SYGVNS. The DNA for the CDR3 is TGTGCCAGCAGGGACAGGGGTTTTTATGGCTACACCTTC. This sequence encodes CASRDRGFYGYTF.